Below, one T cell receptor beta chain is given with its context. The data originate from a study of metastatic and nonmetastatic thyroid tumors. Authors' data handling: Building a distant-metastasis classifier for papillary thyroid cancer drew on CDR3 differences across clinicopathological groups. TCRdb re-clonotyped the PCR reads via MiXCR. Clone size and V and J calls follow TCRdb, not the original study. The data contain 36,000 or so clones, about 32% of them singletons. There were no patients who had received any treatment before thyroid surgery. This receptor was identified in a female donor with papillary thyroid cancer or a benign thyroid nodule (not recorded which). Some clones in this sample may be carry-over from other donors' samples. What was sequenced was tumor tissue.

The CDR3 loop reads CASSITAAYGYTF. Here the CDR3 DNA reads TGTGCCAGCAGTATTACAGCGGCCTATGGCTACACCTTC. This chain uses TRBV6-1 with TRBJ1-2; no clear D. This CDR3 comprises 13 residues. The ends were cut back, 5 bases at V and 4 bases at J, with 11 bases in the middle. Germline V lookup: CDR1 MNHNS, CDR2 SASEGT.